This passage covers 11 T cell receptor beta chains from one sample sequenced in a study of a mutant IDH1 vaccine in newly diagnosed glioma (dated by TCRdb to about 2021). The meaning of the sample's time point label: week 11, during vaccination. Every vaccine dose consisted of 300 ug of a 20-mer mutant IDH1 peptide in Montanide, administered subcutaneously together with topical imiquimod. Their antigen targets remain unknown. Receptor libraries were prepared by the immunoSEQ multiplex PCR assay. The table comes from immuneACCESS by way of TCRdb, which keeps in-frame sequences with V and J called. Part of the clones is missing from these tables; in studies checked, under half for an unresolved V gene and the rest for unknown reasons. A total of about 31,000 clones appear in this sample, around 80% of them only once. Of the sample, roughly 22% is held by the ten largest clones. Source: PBMCs, taken from a glioma patient whose treatment included an IDH1 peptide vaccine. The receptors derive from a man aged 30 to 45 with glioma.

The rearrangement joins TRBV29-1 to TRBJ1-2, with D possibly TRBD1 on 5 matching bases. Germline V gives CDR1 SQVTM, CDR2 ANQGSEA. Trimming removed 4 bases from V and 2 bases from J, with 11 bases in between. This CDR3 has 13 residues. The CDR3: CSVVAGTNYGYTF. The DNA of the CDR3 is TGCAGCGTTGTAGCAGGGACCAACTATGGCTACACCTTC.

The chain joins TRBV11-2 to TRBJ2-4; D assignment may be TRBD1 or TRBD2 (8 bases each). The V and J ends lost 5 bases and 7 bases respectively, with 27 bases between them. The CDR3 runs 18 residues. The germline V gene has CDR1 SGHAT and CDR2 FQNNGV. The CDR3 reads CASSTLPGGTGAGNIQYF. The CDR3 region has the DNA TGTGCCAGCAGCACCCTACCGGGAGGGACAGGAGCTGGTAACATTCAGTACTTC.

The gene calls are TRBV5-6 and TRBJ1-3; no reliable D call. Germline-derived CDR1 and CDR2 are SGHDT and YYEEEE. The V end was cut by 4 bases, the J end by 0 bases, with 14 bases between. The CDR3 extends over 16 amino acids. CDR3 sequence: CASSLYALDSGNTIYF. The CDR3 DNA is TGTGCCAGCAGCCTGTACGCCCTCGACTCTGGAAACACCATATATTTT.

CDR3 nucleotides: TGTGCCAGCAGCTTAGGACTAGCGGGAGACGAGCAGTACTTC. Its translation is CASSLGLAGDEQYF. The genes are TRBV7-9 and TRBJ2-7, with TRBD2 matching over 12 bases. This CDR3 region has 14 residues. The germline V gene encodes CDR1 SEHNR and CDR2 FQNEAQ (reference sequence). J lost 5 bases, V lost 1 base, and 0 bases had no gene match. The full variable domain, in which reference TRBV7-9 and TRBJ2-7 provide the parts outside the CDR3, is DTGVSQNPRHKITKRGQNVTFRCDPISEHNRLYWYRQTLGQGPEFLTYFQNEAQLEKSRLLSDRFSAERPKGSFSTLEIQRTEQGDSAMYLCASSLGLAGDEQYFGPGTRLTVT.

This chain's CDR3 is CASSPNLDRENTEAFF. Written as DNA, the CDR3 is TGTGCCAGCTCACCAAATCTAGACAGGGAGAACACTGAAGCTTTCTTT. V usage is TRBV18 and J usage is TRBJ1-1; 7 nucleotides match TRBD1. Germline V gene lookup returns CDR1 KGHSH and CDR2 LQKENI. J gave up 1 base and V 2 bases, and 7 bases lay outside the gene matches. The CDR3 is made up of 16 amino acids.

The rearrangement joins TRBV5-6 to TRBJ1-6; D unresolved. The germline CDR1 and CDR2 sequences are SGHDT and YYEEEE. The V gene lost 0 bases and the J gene lost 0 bases, with 13 bases spanning the gap. This CDR3 spans 18 amino acids. The CDR3 sequence is CASSLAGRGSSYNSPLHF. The CDR3 region has the DNA TGTGCCAGCAGCTTGGCCGGTAGAGGGAGCTCCTATAATTCACCCCTCCACTTT.

This clone was picked up a small number of times. V and J are TRBV5-8 and TRBJ1-4; TRBD1 matches at 7 bases. Losses at the gene ends were 5 bases for V and 4 bases for J; bases not matched to a gene: 5. The CDR3 is 14 residues long. Germline assignment: CDR1 SGHTS and CDR2 YDEGEE. The CDR3 here is CASRGQRSNEKLFF. CDR3 in DNA: TGTGCCAGCAGGGGACAGAGGAGTAATGAAAAACTGTTTTTT. Full variable domain (remainder filled in from reference TRBV5-8 and TRBJ1-4): EAGVTQSPTHLIKTRGQQATLRCSPISGHTSVYWYQQALGLGLQFLLWYDEGEERNRGNFPPRFSGRQFPNYSSELNVNALELEDSALYLCASRGQRSNEKLFFGSGTQLSVL.

This rearrangement joins TRBV27 to TRBJ1-5; D remains ambiguous. The CDR3 contains 17 residues. V lost 5 bases to trimming and J lost 4 bases, with 21 bases between them. Germline loops: CDR1 MNHEY, CDR2 SMNVEV (reference sequence). The CDR3 reads CASSIARGFALNQPQHF. The CDR3 nucleotides read TGTGCCAGCAGTATAGCCCGGGGATTCGCCTTAAATCAGCCCCAGCATTTT.

This sequence joins TRBV29-1 and TRBJ2-3, with TRBD2 matching 7 bases. Germline CDR1 and CDR2: SQVTM and ANQGSEA. Trimming took 8 bases from V and 3 from J; bases not matched to a gene: 2. The length of the CDR3 is 11 residues. CDR3 loop: CSWGGTDTQYF. The CDR3 DNA reads as TGCAGCTGGGGGGGGACAGATACGCAGTATTTT.

The chain employs TRBV30 and TRBJ1-6; possible D gene TRBD1, 5 bases. Germline assignment: CDR1 GTSNPN and CDR2 SVGIG (reference sequence). CDR3 length: 12 amino acids. The CDR3 bases are TGTGCTTACGGGACGGGAGATTCACCCCTCCACTTT. It yields the protein CAYGTGDSPLHF.

The chain has TRBV6-6 and TRBJ1-2; maybe TRBD1 (6 bases). CDR1 and CDR2 from the germline V gene are MNHNY and SVGAGI (reference sequence). The CDR3 spans 13 residues. Trimming cost V 6 bases and J 4 bases, with 12 bases left between them. CDR3 in amino acids: CASSATGSYGYTF. The DNA for the CDR3 is TGTGCCAGCAGCGCTACAGGGTCCTATGGCTACACCTTC.